One and the same sample provided the 24 T cell receptor beta chains below, sequenced in a study of regulatory T cells in long-lasting Graves disease. Time point noted: newly diagnosed GD, antithyroid drugs for less than 3 months. The TCR library was made from RNA extracted from PBMCs. Relying on iRepertoire HTBI primers and Arm-PCR of CDR3 regions, the team built TCR beta libraries. Using its own MiXCR run on the multiplex PCR reads, TCRdb lists one record per CDR3 protein. Found here are about 440,000 distinct CDR3 sequences, around 14% of them singletons; the top ten hold approximately 16%. The same data also contributed to another study, on T cells in Graves' hyperthyroidism and ophthalmopathy.

This sample comprised peripheral blood mononuclear cells (PBMCs), obtained at new diagnosis, from a patient treated with antithyroid drugs. These TCRs come from a woman between 25 and 40 years old with Graves disease.

There are many counts of this clonotype. J is TRBJ2-7 and V is TRBV12-3 or TRBV12-4; D not certain. The V gene lost 5 bases and the J gene lost 0 bases, with 11 bases spanning the gap. The CDR3 is 14 residues long. Written as DNA, the CDR3 is TGTGCCAGCAGTGAAACTATATCCTCCTACGAGCAGTACTTC. Its protein product is CASSETISSYEQYF.

Many counts were recorded for this clonotype. The rearrangement links TRBV29-1 to TRBJ2-1; 8 bases are a match to TRBD2. Germline V gene data show CDR1 as SQVTM and CDR2 as ANQGSEA. This CDR3 has 15 amino acids. The junction had 7 bases not matched to a gene; V was cut back by 0 bases and J by 6 bases. CDR3 bases: TGCAGCGTTGAAGAATCGATAGCGGGGTCCAATGAGCAGTTCTTC. Protein sequence: CSVEESIAGSNEQFF.

This rearrangement joins TRBV28 to TRBJ2-3; TRBD2 matches 8 bases. V lost 3 bases, J lost 2 bases, and 7 bases stayed unmatched. The CDR3 length is 16 residues. Germline V gives CDR1 MDHEN, CDR2 SYDVKM. CDR3 DNA: TGTGCCAGCAGTTTCACGGCGGGAGGCTTCACAGATACGCAGTATTTT. It is translated as CASSFTAGGFTDTQYF.

This clonotype was observed at least ten times. This chain joins TRBV18 and TRBJ2-7; 8 nucleotides align to TRBD2. J lost 4 bases, V lost 3 bases, and 17 bases had no gene match. CDR1 KGHSH and CDR2 LQKENI come from the germline V gene. There are 18 residues in the CDR3. CDR3 in DNA: TGTGCCAGCTCACCGATGGTGAAGAGGAATAGCGGGAAATACGAGCAGTACTTC. Translation gives CASSPMVKRNSGKYEQYF.

The CDR3 loop reads CATSDTPGQGNTIYF. The CDR3 DNA reads TGTGCCACCAGTGATACCCCGGGACAAGGAAACACCATATATTTT. The chain has TRBV24-1 and TRBJ1-3, with D possibly TRBD1 on 6 matching bases. Looked up from germline, CDR1 is KGHDR and CDR2 is SFDVKD. V lost 3 bases and J 4 bases, leaving 12 bases between the germline ends. The CDR3 has 15 amino acids.

This clonotype was seen many times. The V gene is TRBV2, the J gene TRBJ1-2, with D uncertain. The CDR3 is made up of 13 amino acids. Trimming pared 3 bases from V and 4 bases from J, leaving 9 bases between. Germline V gene lookup returns CDR1 SNHLY and CDR2 FYNNEI. The CDR3 is CASSDQGAYGYTF. CDR3 DNA sequence: TGTGCCAGCAGTGATCAAGGTGCCTATGGCTACACCTTC. Filled out from reference TRBV2 and TRBJ1-2, the complete variable domain reads EPEVTQTPSHQVTQMGQEVILRCVPISNHLYFYWYRQILGQKVEFLVSFYNNEISEKSEIFDDQFSVERPDGSNFTLKIRSTKLEDSAMYFCASSDQGAYGYTFGSGTRLTVV.

The table lists this clonotype with a few counts. The rearrangement joins TRBV2 to TRBJ1-5; D perhaps matches TRBD1 (5 bases). The germline V gene has CDR1 SNHLY and CDR2 FYNNEI. Trimming shortened V by 2 bases and J by 7 bases, and 12 bases separated the two germline ends. The CDR3 length is 14 residues. This CDR3 reads CASSEQGPGQPQHF. CDR3 bases: TGTGCCAGCAGTGAACAGGGCCCGGGACAGCCCCAGCATTTT.

The chain uses TRBV2 and TRBJ1-2, with 9 nucleotides matching TRBD1. CDR3 length: 16 residues. V shed 5 bases and J 12 bases; nucleotides not matched to a gene: 19. The V gene's germline CDR1 is SNHLY and CDR2 FYNNEI. In DNA, the CDR3 is TGTGCCAGCAGTCCGCACACGTCCGGGACAGGGCTTGTCCACACCTTC. Translating it yields CASSPHTSGTGLVHTF.

This clonotype was detected ten times or more. The chain combines TRBV2 with TRBJ2-7, with D unresolved. Between the trimmed V and J ends, which lost 6 bases and 0 bases, there was a span of 12 bases. The CDR3 runs 14 residues. Germline lookup yields CDR1 SNHLY and CDR2 FYNNEI. CDR3: CASRSQRSSYEQYF. For the CDR3, the DNA is TGTGCCAGCAGGTCACAGCGATCCTCCTACGAGCAGTACTTC.

This clonotype was observed at least ten times. This chain connects TRBV7-8 to TRBJ2-7, with a weak D call TRBD1 (5 bases). The germline V and J ends were trimmed by 1 base and 4 bases, with 8 bases remaining between them. Germline V gene sequence: CDR1 SGHVS, CDR2 FQNEAQ. CDR3 length: 13 residues. The chain's CDR3 is CASSLETAYEQYF. The CDR3 bases are TGTGCCAGCAGCTTAGAGACAGCTTACGAGCAGTACTTC. The full variable domain, its missing parts supplied by reference TRBV7-8 and TRBJ2-7, is GAGVSQSPRYKVAKRGQDVALRCDPISGHVSLFWYQQALGQGPEFLTYFQNEAQLDKSGLPSDRFFAERPEGSVSTLKIQRTQQEDSAVYLCASSLETAYEQYFGPGTRLTVT.

This clonotype was recorded at least ten times. This chain uses TRBV3-1 with TRBJ2-1; 7 nucleotides align to TRBD2. J lost 7 bases, V lost 4 bases, and 1 base had no gene match. CDR1 and CDR2 from the germline V gene are LGHDT and YNNKEL (reference sequence). The CDR3 runs 12 residues. The CDR3 loop reads CASSRGSNEQFF. In nucleotides, the CDR3 is TGTGCCAGCAGCCGCGGGAGTAATGAGCAGTTCTTC.

V gene TRBV10-3 combines with J gene TRBJ1-6; no reliable D call. The germline V gene has CDR1 ENHRY and CDR2 SYGVKD. The CDR3 sequence is 14 residues long. Trimming cost V 6 bases and J 5 bases, with 11 bases left between them. The chain's CDR3 is CAIRGFPNNSPLHF. The DNA of the CDR3 is TGTGCCATCAGGGGGTTCCCGAATAATTCACCCCTCCACTTT.

CDR3 region: CASSSSGRSEQFF. Here the CDR3 DNA reads TGTGCCAGTAGCTCTAGCGGGAGGAGTGAGCAGTTCTTC. The rearrangement uses TRBV19 and TRBJ2-1, with 11 positions matching TRBD2. Trimming at V came to 6 bases and at J to 9 bases, leaving 4 bases not matched to a gene. This CDR3 contains 13 residues. The germline V gene has CDR1 LNHDA and CDR2 SQIVND (reference sequence).

This clonotype appeared many times. This chain uses TRBV6-1 with TRBJ2-1; weak D call: TRBD1 (5 bases). The CDR3 consists of 15 residues. Trimming took 5 bases from V and 7 from J, leaving 18 bases between them. CDR1 and CDR2 (germline): MNHNS, SASEGT. This CDR3 reads CASSPRGGAGNEQFF. The CDR3 bases are TGTGCCAGCAGTCCTCGCGGTGGGGCCGGGAATGAGCAGTTCTTC.

This clonotype was counted ten times or more. The chain links TRBV7-9 to TRBJ2-1, with 8 bases aligning to TRBD1. The length of the CDR3 is 15 residues. The germline V gene has CDR1 SEHNR and CDR2 FQNEAQ (reference sequence). The V segment lost 4 bases and the J segment 5 bases; nucleotides outside the gene matches: 7. CDR3 residues: CASSYWGQEDNEQFF. The CDR3 bases are TGTGCCAGCAGCTATTGGGGACAGGAGGACAATGAGCAGTTCTTC.

This clonotype was recorded at least ten times. The chain is built from TRBV30 and TRBJ2-2; 9 positions match TRBD2. The CDR3 has 15 amino acids. The V gene end was trimmed by 3 bases and the J gene end by 3 bases; junction bases not matched to a gene: 5. Germline V gives CDR1 GTSNPN, CDR2 SVGIG (reference sequence). CDR3: CAWSLTSGHTGELFF. In DNA, the CDR3 is TGTGCCTGGAGCCTGACTAGCGGTCACACCGGGGAGCTGTTTTTT.

The chain recombines TRBV19 with TRBJ2-7; 7 bases align to TRBD2. The CDR3 is 15 residues long. The V and J ends lost 6 bases and 1 base, in that order; junction bases with no gene match: 9. From germline, CDR1 is LNHDA and CDR2 SQIVND (reference sequence). In nucleotides, the CDR3 is TGTGCCAGTAGCCATACTAGCGCGCTATCCTACGAGCAGTACTTC. This codes for CASSHTSALSYEQYF. Filled out from reference TRBV19 and TRBJ2-7, the complete variable domain reads DGGITQSPKYLFRKEGQNVTLSCEQNLNHDAMYWYRQDPGQGLRLIYYSQIVNDFQKGDIAEGYSVSREKKESFPLTVTSAQKNPTAFYLCASSHTSALSYEQYFGPGTRLTVT.

This clonotype came up many times. The rearrangement joins TRBV18 to TRBJ2-7; tentatively, D is TRBD2 (5 bases). The CDR3 has 15 amino acids. V was shortened by 6 bases and J by 3 bases, with 18 bases between the two germline ends. Germline lookup yields CDR1 KGHSH and CDR2 LQKENI. CDR3 DNA: TGTGCCAGCTCTCAAGCAAGCGTGGGAGACTACGAGCAGTACTTC. This codes for CASSQASVGDYEQYF.

This clonotype was seen more than once but under ten times. The J gene is TRBJ2-2, the V gene TRBV19, with 10 nucleotides matching TRBD2. The CDR3 runs 14 residues. Germline trimming cut 10 bases from V and 5 bases from J; bases unmatched to any gene: 7. Germline values: CDR1 LNHDA, CDR2 SQIVND (reference sequence). This chain's CDR3 is CATSSGSNTGELFF. The CDR3 region has the DNA TGTGCCACTTCTAGCGGGAGTAATACCGGGGAGCTGTTTTTT.

The CDR3 protein is CASSLSLNTGELFF. DNA of the CDR3: TGTGCCAGTAGCTTATCATTGAACACCGGGGAGCTGTTTTTT. J is TRBJ2-2 and V is TRBV19; D call uncertain. The V gene lost 6 bases and the J gene lost 1 base, with 9 bases spanning the gap. Germline V CDR1 and CDR2: LNHDA, SQIVND (reference sequence). This CDR3 has 14 residues.

This clonotype was picked up a small number of times. V and J are TRBV9 and TRBJ2-1, with D possibly matching TRBD1 (6 bases). Germline CDR1 reads SGDLS; CDR2 reads YYNGEE. Trimming cost V 2 bases and J 3 bases, with 12 bases left between them. The CDR3 consists of 15 residues. The CDR3 loop is CASSVEGDNYNEQFF. CDR3 in DNA: TGTGCCAGCAGCGTCGAAGGGGACAACTACAATGAGCAGTTCTTC.

This clonotype showed up just a few times. The rearrangement links TRBV28 to TRBJ2-5; possibly TRBD2 for D (5 bases). The germline V gene has CDR1 MDHEN and CDR2 SYDVKM. V lost 5 bases and J lost 2, with 21 bases in between. The CDR3 loop spans 17 amino acids. The CDR3 here is CASSPHGLAPHQETQYF. CDR3 in DNA: TGTGCCAGCAGTCCCCACGGTTTAGCGCCACATCAAGAGACCCAGTACTTC.

As concerns this clonotype: A junction boundary mismatches the germline segment, possibly from a read error. The chain uses TRBV10-3 and TRBJ2-1; 10 bases map to TRBD2. Germline CDR1 is ENHRY and CDR2 is SYGVKD. This CDR3 region has 13 residues. CDR3 bases: TGTGCCATCAATGAGCGGGAGGGTAATGAGCAGTTCTTC. Translated, it gives CAINEREGNEQFF.

This clonotype turned up a few times. The V and J genes are TRBV20-1 and TRBJ2-1; D unclear. Germline V gene lookup returns CDR1 DFQATT and CDR2 SNEGSKA (reference sequence). The CDR3 is 12 amino acids. V was trimmed by 0 bases and J by 8 bases, leaving 8 bases between them. For the CDR3, the DNA is TGCAGTGCTAGAGATAACCCCGATGAGCAGTTCTTC. It specifies CSARDNPDEQFF.